These 26 T cell receptor beta chains were all obtained from the same sample, sequenced in a study of cytomegalovirus exposure and HLA in healthy donors. The study ran its PCR with 60 Vbeta and 13 Jbeta primers. The method was immunoSEQ multiplex PCR; TCRdb's version includes in-frame clones alone and lacks a portion of them. The data contain some 99,000 clones, approximately 76% of them singletons. The sample taken for sequencing was PBMCs. The receptors stem from a man between 40 and 49 years old in good health and CMV-seronegative.

The chain links TRBV4-2 to TRBJ2-7; D might be TRBD2 (5 bases). Trimming stripped 0 bases from V and 5 bases from J, with 11 bases between. The CDR3 totals 14 residues. Looked up from germline, CDR1 is LGHNA and CDR2 is YNFKEQ. CDR3 in amino acids: CASSQDLGSDEQYF. The CDR3 coding sequence is TGTGCCAGCAGCCAAGACCTGGGGAGCGACGAGCAGTACTTC.

A remark on this clone: One junction end does not reproduce the germline sequence, and a read error may be involved. CDR3 DNA: TGTTCCAGCAGCTTAGTAGGGGCAGCTAATAGCAATCAGCCCCAGCATTTT. Protein sequence: CSSSLVGAANSNQPQHF. V and J are TRBV7-9 and TRBJ1-5, with D possibly being TRBD1 (5 bases). CDR3 size: 17 residues. Germline V gene sequence: CDR1 SEHNR, CDR2 FQNEAQ (reference sequence).

V is TRBV19 and J is TRBJ1-1; D might be TRBD1 (6 bases). The V gene's germline CDR1 is LNHDA and CDR2 SQIVND (reference sequence). The CDR3 is made up of 15 amino acids. Trimming removed 3 bases at V and 5 bases at J, with 16 bases between. CDR3 in DNA: TGTGCCAGTAGTATGTCGGGGGGGCCGGGTACTGAAGCTTTCTTT. This codes for CASSMSGGPGTEAFF.

The rearrangement joins TRBV7-2 to TRBJ1-1; tentatively, D is TRBD1 (5 bases). Germline CDR1 and CDR2: SGHTA and FQGNSA. V lost 3 bases, J lost 2 bases, and 13 bases lay in between. The CDR3 is 15 residues long. In nucleotides, the CDR3 is TGTGCCAGCAGCTTTCCCCTTGGGGCCAACACTGAAGCTTTCTTT. Encoded protein: CASSFPLGANTEAFF.

This clone showed up just once. The chain recombines TRBV30 with TRBJ2-1; D is unresolved. The CDR3 extends over 14 amino acids. The germline CDR1 and CDR2 sequences are GTSNPN and SVGIG (reference sequence). V was shortened by 0 bases and J by 3 bases, with 9 bases between the two germline ends. The CDR3 sequence: CAWSVTNSYNEQFF. In nucleotides, the CDR3 is TGTGCCTGGAGTGTGACCAACAGCTACAATGAGCAGTTCTTC.

This clone appeared a single time. V and J are TRBV7-7 and TRBJ2-5, with D maybe TRBD2 (6 bases). Trimming stripped 2 bases from V and 2 bases from J, with 9 bases between. This CDR3 has 14 residues. Germline V lookup: CDR1 SSHAT, CDR2 FNYEAQ (reference sequence). The chain's CDR3 is CASSLTGGQETQYF. The CDR3 nucleotides are TGTGCCAGCAGCTTAACTGGGGGGCAAGAGACCCAGTACTTC.

The CDR3 region is CATNRGRSSPLHF. The CDR3 DNA reads as TGTGCCACCAACAGGGGGAGGAGTTCACCCCTCCACTTT. The J gene is TRBJ1-6, the V gene TRBV6-5, with TRBD1 matching 8 bases. The V gene end was trimmed by 10 bases and the J gene end by 9 bases; junction bases not matched to a gene: 8. Germline lookup yields CDR1 MNHEY and CDR2 SVGAGI. The CDR3 consists of 13 residues.

This clone has just a few counts. The rearrangement links TRBV6-6 to TRBJ2-1; 12 bases fit TRBD2. Trimming cost V 7 bases and J 2 bases; bases outside gene matches: 6. Germline CDR1 is MNHNY and CDR2 is SVGAGI (reference sequence). The CDR3 extends over 16 amino acids. This CDR3 is CASNQRTSGTYNEQFF. CDR3 nucleotides: TGTGCCAGCAACCAACGGACTAGCGGGACCTACAATGAGCAGTTCTTC.

The chain couples TRBV18 to TRBJ2-7; a possible D gene is TRBD1 (6 bases). This CDR3 has 15 amino acids. CDR1 is KGHSH and CDR2 is LQKENI in the germline V gene. Trimming removed 2 bases from V and 1 base from J, with 12 bases in between. CDR3 nucleotides: TGTGCCAGCTCACCAAACAGCAGGGGATCCTACGAGCAGTACTTC. It is translated as CASSPNSRGSYEQYF.

The gene calls are TRBV6-5 and TRBJ1-1; TRBD1 might be the D (5 bases). CDR3 length equals 15 residues. Germline V gives CDR1 MNHEY, CDR2 SVGAGI. Trimming shortened V by 0 bases and J by 5 bases, and 13 bases separated the two germline ends. CDR3 DNA sequence: TGTGCCAGCAGTTACTCCCTCAGGGTACGAACTGAAGCTTTCTTT. It codes for CASSYSLRVRTEAFF.

The V gene is TRBV5-1, the J gene TRBJ1-1, with D uncertain. V was clipped by 4 bases and J by 4 bases, with 17 bases between them. From germline, CDR1 is SGHRS and CDR2 YFSETQ. This CDR3 comprises 15 residues. CDR3 in amino acids: CASSPDGYLGTEAFF. CDR3 sequence (DNA): TGCGCCAGCAGCCCGGATGGGTATCTAGGCACTGAAGCTTTCTTT.

The V call is TRBV27, the J call TRBJ2-3, with a possible D match to TRBD1 (6 bases). The germline CDR1 and CDR2 sequences are MNHEY and SMNVEV (reference sequence). The V gene lost 3 bases and the J gene lost 8 bases, with 15 bases spanning the gap. The CDR3 runs to 14 residues. CDR3 loop: CASSLGTNLGTQYF. In nucleotides, the CDR3 is TGTGCCAGCAGTTTGGGGACAAACCTAGGTACGCAGTATTTT.

The chain employs TRBV18 and TRBJ2-2, with unresolved D. Trimming cost V 0 bases and J 4 bases, with 18 bases left between them. From germline, CDR1 is KGHSH and CDR2 LQKENI. The CDR3 consists of 18 residues. The chain's CDR3 is CASSPPTGLLVSTGELFF. The CDR3 nucleotides are TGTGCCAGCTCACCACCGACCGGGTTGCTCGTGAGCACCGGGGAGCTGTTTTTT. The full variable domain, rest sourced from reference TRBV18 and TRBJ2-2, is NAGVMQNPRHLVRRRGQEARLRCSPMKGHSHVYWYRQLPEEGLKFMVYLQKENIIDESGMPKERFSAEFPKEGPSILRIQQVVRGDSAAYFCASSPPTGLLVSTGELFFGEGSRLTVL.

This sequence joins TRBV5-1 and TRBJ1-1; 9 nucleotides match TRBD1. Germline V gives CDR1 SGHRS, CDR2 YFSETQ. This CDR3 has 15 residues. With 2 bases clipped from V and 4 bases from J, the junction kept 6 bases outside the gene matches. In nucleotides, the CDR3 is TGCGCCAGCAGCTTTACAGGGGGCGAGGGCACTGAAGCTTTCTTT. It encodes CASSFTGGEGTEAFF. The entire variable domain, with the rest obtained from reference TRBV5-1 and TRBJ1-1, is as follows: KAGVTQTPRYLIKTRGQQVTLSCSPISGHRSVSWYQQTPGQGLQFLFEYFSETQRNKGNFPGRFSGRQFSNSRSEMNVSTLELGDSALYLCASSFTGGEGTEAFFGQGTRLTVV.

For this clone: Additional DNA sequences in this sample encode the identical CDR3. The chain carries TRBV5-1 and TRBJ2-1; possibly TRBD1 for D (5 bases). This CDR3 is 12 amino acids long. Germline CDR1 reads SGHRS; CDR2 reads YFSETQ. Trimming stripped 4 bases from V and 13 bases from J, with 15 bases between. The CDR3 DNA reads TGCGCCAGCAGCCTTACCGACAGACCACAGTTCTTC. Translated: CASSLTDRPQFF. Looking up the rest from reference TRBV5-1 and TRBJ2-1 gives the full variable domain: KAGVTQTPRYLIKTRGQQVTLSCSPISGHRSVSWYQQTPGQGLQFLFEYFSETQRNKGNFPGRFSGRQFSNSRSEMNVSTLELGDSALYLCASSLTDRPQFFGPGTRLTVL.

The chain recombines TRBV30 with TRBJ1-6; TRBD1 is a possible D gene (6 bases). The CDR3 has 13 amino acids. The germline CDR1 and CDR2 sequences are GTSNPN and SVGIG (reference sequence). V lost 3 bases to trimming and J lost 6 bases, with 9 bases between them. The DNA for the CDR3 is TGTGCCTGGAGGACAGGAGGTAATTCACCCCTCCACTTT. It codes for CAWRTGGNSPLHF.

The chain couples TRBV19 to TRBJ1-5, with 9 bases fitting TRBD1. After removal of 7 bases from V and 4 bases from J, the junction contained 5 bases not matched to a gene. CDR1 LNHDA and CDR2 SQIVND come from the germline V gene (reference sequence). This CDR3 contains 14 residues. CDR3 sequence (DNA): TGTGCCAGTACCCGGGACAGGGCAAATCAGCCCCAGCATTTT. Its protein is CASTRDRANQPQHF.

This CDR3 is CASSKTPTAGLNPTDTQYF. In nucleotides, the CDR3 is TGTGCCAGCAGCAAAACCCCGACGGCGGGACTGAACCCCACAGATACGCAGTATTTT. The chain recombines TRBV21-1 with TRBJ2-3; the table's D call TRBD2 went unverified against the DNA. TRBV21-1 is an annotated pseudogene. CDR3 length: 19 amino acids.

This clone has only a few counts. Distinct nucleotide sequences in the sample also encode this CDR3. The chain combines TRBV7-3 with TRBJ1-1, with D possibly matching TRBD1 (5 bases). V was cut by 5 bases and J by 6 bases, with 19 bases left in between. Per the germline V gene, CDR1 is SGHTA and CDR2 is FQGTGA. The CDR3 has 15 amino acids. The CDR3 DNA follows: TGTGCCAGCAGCCCGCAAACAGGTACCTACGCTGAAGCTTTCTTT. Translation gives CASSPQTGTYAEAFF.

V usage is TRBV28 and J usage is TRBJ1-6; possibly TRBD1 for D (6 bases). V was shortened by 3 bases and J by 9 bases, with 12 bases between the two germline ends. Germline CDR1 MDHEN, CDR2 SYDVKM. The CDR3 extends over 14 amino acids. The CDR3 sequence is CASSFYREGSPLHF. In DNA, the CDR3 is TGTGCCAGCAGTTTCTACAGGGAGGGTTCACCCCTCCACTTT.

V gene TRBV4-1 combines with J gene TRBJ1-2; a possible D gene is TRBD1 (6 bases). Germline V gene sequence: CDR1 MGHRA, CDR2 YSYEKL. The V end lost 3 bases, the J end lost 5 bases, and 19 bases lay between the germline ends. The CDR3 runs to 16 residues. The CDR3 nucleotides read TGCGCCAGCAGCCACACTTTAACGACAGGACCGTATGGCTACACCTTC. This codes for CASSHTLTTGPYGYTF.

The V and J genes are TRBV6-1 and TRBJ2-2; D is perhaps TRBD1 (5 bases). There are 14 residues in the CDR3. With 5 bases removed from V and 6 bases from J, the gap between germline ends came to 13 bases. Germline values: CDR1 MNHNS, CDR2 SASEGT. As DNA, the CDR3 is TGTGCCAGCAGTCTCGTCAGGGTTTCCGGGGAGCTGTTTTTT. Amino acids: CASSLVRVSGELFF.

V and J are TRBV28 and TRBJ2-3, with D perhaps matching TRBD2 (5 bases). Trimming took 3 bases from V and 2 from J, leaving 21 bases between them. CDR1 and CDR2 (germline): MDHEN, SYDVKM. This CDR3 region has 18 residues. Here the CDR3 reads CASSFIYGECVATDTQYF. DNA of the CDR3: TGTGCCAGCAGTTTTATTTATGGGGAGTGCGTTGCCACAGATACGCAGTATTTT.

The chain uses TRBV5-1 and TRBJ2-7; 7 nucleotides line up with TRBD1. The CDR3 consists of 15 residues. Germline loops: CDR1 SGHRS, CDR2 YFSETQ. V was clipped by 4 bases and J by 1 base; unmatched bases: 8. The CDR3 here is CASSMRQGRSYEQYF. As DNA, the CDR3 is TGCGCCAGCAGCATGCGACAGGGACGATCCTACGAGCAGTACTTC.

This clone was seen more than once but under ten times. The chain carries TRBV15 and TRBJ2-5; D remains ambiguous. This CDR3 has 14 residues. The germline CDR1 and CDR2 sequences are LNHNV and YYDKDF (reference sequence). The ends were cut back, 0 bases at V and 5 bases at J, with 10 bases in the middle. The CDR3 loop is CATSRDSPQETQYF. CDR3 coding DNA: TGTGCCACCAGCAGAGATTCACCCCAGGAGACCCAGTACTTC.

J is TRBJ2-3 and V is TRBV19; TRBD1 agrees at 10 bases. The CDR3 runs 17 residues. V gave up 4 bases and J gave up 3 bases; unmatched junction bases: 10. Per germline, CDR1 LNHDA and CDR2 SQIVND (reference sequence). CDR3 loop: CASSRGTGVRGTDTQYF. Here the CDR3 DNA reads TGTGCCAGTAGTAGGGGGACAGGGGTGAGGGGAACAGATACGCAGTATTTT.